This paragraph covers one TCR beta chain sequence. Authors' analysis steps: Researchers report that nucleated cell counts were estimated from reference gene primer amplification. Some clones are missing from TCRdb's copy, which holds only in-frame ones; the method was immunoSEQ multiplex PCR. That table furnishes V, J and clone size, whereas the DNA furnished D and trimming. The table lists 150,000 to 200,000 clones, roughly nine tenths of them singletons. V lost 4 bases and J lost 7, with 23 bases in between. CDR1 is GTSNPN and CDR2 is SVGIG in the germline V gene (reference sequence). CDR3 size: 17 residues. The data originate from a study of blood T cell repertoires in COVID-19. Overall study: Sites in the United States, Italy and Spain provided acute and convalescent COVID-19 samples.

Recruits, aged about 18 to 90 years, lived in some 25 US areas. The sequence came from a woman in her thirties or forties with acute COVID-19. Sequencing input: PBMCs or T cells enriched from blood (not recorded which). The rearrangement links TRBV30 to TRBJ1-6; D is possibly TRBD1 (5 bases). CDR3 protein: CAWTRTMAGLGNSPLHF. The CDR3 nucleotides read TGTGCCTGGACCAGAACTATGGCAGGGTTGGGGAATTCACCCCTCCACTTT.